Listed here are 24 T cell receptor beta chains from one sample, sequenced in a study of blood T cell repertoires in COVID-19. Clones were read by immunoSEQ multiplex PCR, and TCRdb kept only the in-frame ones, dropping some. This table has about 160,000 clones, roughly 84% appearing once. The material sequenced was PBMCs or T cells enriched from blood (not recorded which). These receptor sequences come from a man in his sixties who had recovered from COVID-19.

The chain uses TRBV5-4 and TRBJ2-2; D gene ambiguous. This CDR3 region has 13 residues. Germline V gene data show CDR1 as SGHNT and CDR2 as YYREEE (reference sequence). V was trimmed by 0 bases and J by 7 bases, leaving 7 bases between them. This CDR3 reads CASSLEADGELFF. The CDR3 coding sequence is TGTGCCAGCAGCTTGGAGGCGGACGGGGAGCTGTTTTTT.

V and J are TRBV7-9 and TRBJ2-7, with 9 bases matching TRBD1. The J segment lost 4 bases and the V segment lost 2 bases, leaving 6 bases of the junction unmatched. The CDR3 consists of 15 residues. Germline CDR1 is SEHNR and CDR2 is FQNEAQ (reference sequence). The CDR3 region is CASSLTGGSHYEQYF. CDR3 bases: TGTGCCAGCAGCTTAACAGGGGGCAGTCATTACGAGCAGTACTTC.

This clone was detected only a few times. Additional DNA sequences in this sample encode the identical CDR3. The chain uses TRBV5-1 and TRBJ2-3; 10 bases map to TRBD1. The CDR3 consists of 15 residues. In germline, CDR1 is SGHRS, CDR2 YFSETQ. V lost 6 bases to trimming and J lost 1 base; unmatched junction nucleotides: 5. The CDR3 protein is CASTTGTGGTDTQYF. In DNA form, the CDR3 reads TGCGCCAGCACCACCGGGACAGGGGGCACAGATACGCAGTATTTT.

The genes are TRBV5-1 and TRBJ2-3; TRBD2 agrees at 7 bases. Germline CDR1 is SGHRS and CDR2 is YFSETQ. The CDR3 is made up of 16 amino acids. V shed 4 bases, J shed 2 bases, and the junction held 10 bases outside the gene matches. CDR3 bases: TGCGCCAGCAGCAATCCCCTAGCGGCCTACACAGATACGCAGTATTTT. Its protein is CASSNPLAAYTDTQYF.

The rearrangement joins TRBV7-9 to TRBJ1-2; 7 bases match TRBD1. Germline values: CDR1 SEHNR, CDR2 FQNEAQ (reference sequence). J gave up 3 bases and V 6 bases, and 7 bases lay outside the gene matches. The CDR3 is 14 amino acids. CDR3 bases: TGTGCCAGCAGTTCCAGACAGGGCGACTATGGCTACACCTTC. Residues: CASSSRQGDYGYTF.

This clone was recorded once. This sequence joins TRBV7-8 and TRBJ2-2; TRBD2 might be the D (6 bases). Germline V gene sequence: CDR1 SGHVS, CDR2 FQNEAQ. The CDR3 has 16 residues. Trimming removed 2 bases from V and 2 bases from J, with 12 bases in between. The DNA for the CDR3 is TGTGCCAGCAGCTTATTTGCGCGGGGTAACACCGGGGAGCTGTTTTTT. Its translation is CASSLFARGNTGELFF.

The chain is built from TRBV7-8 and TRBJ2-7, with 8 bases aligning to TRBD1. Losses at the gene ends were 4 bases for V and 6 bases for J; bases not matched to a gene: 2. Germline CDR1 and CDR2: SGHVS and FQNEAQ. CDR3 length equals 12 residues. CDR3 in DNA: TGTGCCAGCAGCTCCACAGGGGGCGAGCAGTACTTC. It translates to CASSSTGGEQYF.

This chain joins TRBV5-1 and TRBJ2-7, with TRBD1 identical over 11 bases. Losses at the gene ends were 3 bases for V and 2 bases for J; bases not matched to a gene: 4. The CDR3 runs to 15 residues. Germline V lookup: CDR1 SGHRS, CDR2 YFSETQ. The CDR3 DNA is TGCGCCAGCAGCTACCCGGGACAGGGGGCCTACGAGCAGTACTTC. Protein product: CASSYPGQGAYEQYF.

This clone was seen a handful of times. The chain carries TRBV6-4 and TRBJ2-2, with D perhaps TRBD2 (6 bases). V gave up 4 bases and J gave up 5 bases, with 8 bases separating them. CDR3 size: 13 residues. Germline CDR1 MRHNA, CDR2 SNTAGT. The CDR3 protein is CASSAAGTGELFF. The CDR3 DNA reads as TGTGCCAGCAGTGCGGCGGGAACCGGGGAGCTGTTTTTT.

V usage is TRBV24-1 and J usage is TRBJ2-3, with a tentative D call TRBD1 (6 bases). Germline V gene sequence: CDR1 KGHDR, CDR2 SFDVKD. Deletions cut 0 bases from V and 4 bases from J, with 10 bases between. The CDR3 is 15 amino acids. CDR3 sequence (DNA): TGTGCCACCAGTGATTTGGCAGGGGCGGCAGATACGCAGTATTTT. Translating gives CATSDLAGAADTQYF.

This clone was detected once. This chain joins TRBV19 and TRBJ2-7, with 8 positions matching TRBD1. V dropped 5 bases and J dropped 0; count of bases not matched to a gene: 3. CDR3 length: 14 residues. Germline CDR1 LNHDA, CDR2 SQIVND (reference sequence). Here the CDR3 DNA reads TGTGCCAGTAGTCAGGGGGCCATCTCCTACGAGCAGTACTTC. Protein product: CASSQGAISYEQYF.

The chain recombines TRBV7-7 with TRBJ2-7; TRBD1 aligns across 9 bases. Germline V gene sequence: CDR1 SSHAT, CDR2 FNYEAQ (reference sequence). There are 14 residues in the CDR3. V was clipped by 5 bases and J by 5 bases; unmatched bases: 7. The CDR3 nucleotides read TGTGCCAGCAGCGCCGGTCGACAGGGGGACGAGCAGTACTTC. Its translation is CASSAGRQGDEQYF. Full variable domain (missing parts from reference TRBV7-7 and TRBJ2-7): GAGVSQSPRYKVTKRGQDVTLRCDPISSHATLYWYQQALGQGPEFLTYFNYEAQPDKSGLPSDRFSAERPEGSISTLTIQRTEQRDSAMYRCASSAGRQGDEQYFGPGTRLTVT.

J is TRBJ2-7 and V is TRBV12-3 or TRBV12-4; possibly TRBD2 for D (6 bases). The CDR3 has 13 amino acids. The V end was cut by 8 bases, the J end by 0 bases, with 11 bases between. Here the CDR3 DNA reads TGTGCCAGCGGACGGGAGAGCTCCTACGAGCAGTACTTC. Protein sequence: CASGRESSYEQYF.

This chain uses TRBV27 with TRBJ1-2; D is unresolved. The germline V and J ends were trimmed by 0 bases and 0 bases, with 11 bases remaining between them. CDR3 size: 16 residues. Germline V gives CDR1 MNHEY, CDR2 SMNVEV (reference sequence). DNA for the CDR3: TGTGCCAGCAGTTTATCGATTGGGCAGTCTAACTATGGCTACACCTTC. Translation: CASSLSIGQSNYGYTF.

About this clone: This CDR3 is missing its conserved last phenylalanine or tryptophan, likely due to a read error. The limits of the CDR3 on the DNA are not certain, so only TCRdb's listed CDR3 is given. The chain's CDR3 is CASSSLRTGWVSV. V gene TRBV7-2 combines with J gene TRBJ1-1; TRBD1 was called by the table and not checked on the DNA. CDR1 SGHTA and CDR2 FQGNSA come from the germline V gene. The length of the CDR3 is 13 amino acids, counting both ends.

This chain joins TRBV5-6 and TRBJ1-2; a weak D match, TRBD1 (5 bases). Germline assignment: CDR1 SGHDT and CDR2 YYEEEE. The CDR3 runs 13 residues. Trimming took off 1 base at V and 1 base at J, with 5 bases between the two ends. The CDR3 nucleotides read TGTGCCAGCAGCTTGCAGGGTAACTATGGCTACACCTTC. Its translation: CASSLQGNYGYTF.

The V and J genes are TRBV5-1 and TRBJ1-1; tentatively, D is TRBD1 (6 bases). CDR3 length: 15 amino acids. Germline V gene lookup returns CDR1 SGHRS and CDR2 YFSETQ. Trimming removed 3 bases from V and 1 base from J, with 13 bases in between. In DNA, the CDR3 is TGCGCCAGCAGCTCGGGATTACAGGGGAACACTGAAGCTTTCTTT. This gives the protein CASSSGLQGNTEAFF.

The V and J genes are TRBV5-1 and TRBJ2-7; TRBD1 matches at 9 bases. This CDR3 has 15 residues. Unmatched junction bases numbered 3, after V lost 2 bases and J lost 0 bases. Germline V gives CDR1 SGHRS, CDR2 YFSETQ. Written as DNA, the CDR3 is TGCGCCAGCAGCTTAGCGACAGGGGGCTCCTACGAGCAGTACTTC. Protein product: CASSLATGGSYEQYF.

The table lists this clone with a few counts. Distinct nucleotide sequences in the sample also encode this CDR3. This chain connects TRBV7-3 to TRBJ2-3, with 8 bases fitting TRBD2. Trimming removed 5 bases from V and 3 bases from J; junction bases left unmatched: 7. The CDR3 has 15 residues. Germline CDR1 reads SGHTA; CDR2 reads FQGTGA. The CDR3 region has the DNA TGTGCCAGCAGCCTAAGCGGGAGAGGGACAGATACGCAGTATTTT. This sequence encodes CASSLSGRGTDTQYF. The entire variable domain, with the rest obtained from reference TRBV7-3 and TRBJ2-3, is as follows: GAGVSQTPSNKVTEKGKYVELRCDPISGHTALYWYRQSLGQGPEFLIYFQGTGAADDSGLPNDRFFAVRPEGSVSTLKIQRTERGDSAVYLCASSLSGRGTDTQYFGPGTRLTVL.

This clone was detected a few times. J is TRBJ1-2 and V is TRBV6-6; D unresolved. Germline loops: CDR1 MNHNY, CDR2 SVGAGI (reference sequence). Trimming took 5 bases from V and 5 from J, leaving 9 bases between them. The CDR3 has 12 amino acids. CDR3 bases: TGTGCCAGCAGTCGAAACAGTTATGGCTACACCTTC. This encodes CASSRNSYGYTF.

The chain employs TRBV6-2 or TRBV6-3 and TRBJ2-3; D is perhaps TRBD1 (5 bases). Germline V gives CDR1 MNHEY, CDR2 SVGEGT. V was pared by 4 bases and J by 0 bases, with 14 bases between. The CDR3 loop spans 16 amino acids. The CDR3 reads CASSFTRVASTDTQYF. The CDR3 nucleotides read TGTGCCAGCAGTTTTACCAGGGTCGCTAGCACAGATACGCAGTATTTT.

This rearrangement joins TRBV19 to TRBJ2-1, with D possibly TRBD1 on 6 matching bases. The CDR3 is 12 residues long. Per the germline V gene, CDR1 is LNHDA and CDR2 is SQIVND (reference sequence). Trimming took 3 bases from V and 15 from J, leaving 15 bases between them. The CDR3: CASSIRGQTLFF. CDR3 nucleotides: TGTGCCAGTAGTATTCGCGGACAGACCCTGTTCTTC.

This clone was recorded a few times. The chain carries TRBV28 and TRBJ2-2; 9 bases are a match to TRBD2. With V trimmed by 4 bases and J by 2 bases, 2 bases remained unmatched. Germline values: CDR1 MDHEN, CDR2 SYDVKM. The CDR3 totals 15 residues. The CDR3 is CASSSGLANTGELFF. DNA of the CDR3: TGTGCCAGCAGTTCGGGACTAGCAAACACCGGGGAGCTGTTTTTT.

The CDR3 DNA sequence: TGTGCCAGCAGCGTATTACAGAACTCCTATAATTCACCCCTCCACTTT. This translates into CASSVLQNSYNSPLHF. The chain recombines TRBV9 with TRBJ1-6; D gene ambiguous. Looked up from germline, CDR1 is SGDLS and CDR2 is YYNGEE. V dropped 1 base and J dropped 0 bases, with 8 bases sitting between them. The CDR3 loop spans 16 amino acids. Drawing the rest from reference TRBV9 and TRBJ1-6, the complete variable domain is DSGVTQTPKHLITATGQRVTLRCSPRSGDLSVYWYQQSLDQGLQFLIQYYNGEERAKGNILERFSAQQFPDLHSELNLSSLELGDSALYFCASSVLQNSYNSPLHFGNGTRLTVT.